What follows is one T cell receptor (beta chain) and its context. The antigen is unknown. The data were produced by immunoSEQ multiplex PCR, yet TCRdb's version contains in-frame clones alone and is incomplete. This table has about 60,000 clones, over 80% appearing once. The data stem from a study of pediatric ulcerative colitis. Study-wide results and caveats: A couple of patients' blood samples yielded substantially fewer templates.

At colonoscopy, a blood sample was also collected. This TCR was recovered from a boy between 10 and 17 years old who was a control in a study of pediatric ulcerative colitis. Material: blood.

The CDR3 sequence is CASSLDGGSNQPQHF. The CDR3 nucleotides read TGTGCCAGCAGCTTAGACGGGGGTAGCAATCAGCCCCAGCATTTT. The genes are TRBV7-3 and TRBJ1-5; the D gene is possibly TRBD1 (5 bases). Germline CDR1 and CDR2: SGHTA and FQGTGA. CDR3 size: 15 residues. Trimming took 2 bases from V and 0 from J, leaving 8 bases between them.